Shown below are 8 T cell receptor beta chains from a single sample sequenced in a study of beta chain features in type 1 diabetes. Reverse transcribing all isolated RNA meant expressed TCRB transcripts were sequenced. Assay: immunoSEQ multiplex PCR; the TCRdb copy retains only in-frame clones and omits some. The data contain about 220,000 clones, roughly 11% of them singletons. The sequenced sample was central memory CD4+ T cells from blood. The receptor source for this set is a young man in good health.

This clone was found a few times. V gene TRBV28 combines with J gene TRBJ2-7, with a tentative D call TRBD2 (6 bases). This CDR3 spans 16 amino acids. Trimming left V 3 bases short and J 2 bases short, with 17 bases between. CDR1 and CDR2 (germline): MDHEN, SYDVKM. The CDR3 bases are TGTGCCAGCAGTTTTCCCCCCAGGCGGGGAACCTACGAGCAGTACTTC. Protein: CASSFPPRRGTYEQYF.

The chain recombines TRBV6-1 with TRBJ2-5; tentative D call: TRBD2 (6 bases). Trimming took off 11 bases at V and 11 bases at J, with 27 bases between the two ends. CDR1 and CDR2 (germline): MNHNS, SASEGT. The CDR3 spans 14 residues. In DNA, the CDR3 is TGTGCCTGCTCGGCGGGACCCAAGAGTGAGTGGCAGTACTTC. Translation gives CACSAGPKSEWQYF.

This clone was picked up many times. The CDR3 here is CASSLNQGNTEAFF. CDR3 in DNA: TGTGCCAGCAGCTTAAATCAAGGGAACACTGAAGCTTTCTTT. The J gene is TRBJ1-1, the V gene TRBV7-2, with D hard to call. V was clipped by 2 bases and J by 1 base, with 8 bases between them. The CDR3 contains 14 residues. Germline V gives CDR1 SGHTA, CDR2 FQGNSA.

Only a few counts were recorded for this clone. The chain employs TRBV5-1 and TRBJ2-1, with 13 nucleotides matching TRBD2. Germline V CDR1 and CDR2: SGHRS, YFSETQ. The junction had 11 bases not matched to a gene; V was cut back by 3 bases and J by 5 bases. CDR3 length equals 18 residues. The CDR3 coding sequence is TGCGCCAGCAGCTCCACAATCCTCGGGACTAGCGGGAACAATGAGCAGTTCTTC. Translated: CASSSTILGTSGNNEQFF.

This clone was seen a handful of times. The rearrangement uses TRBV19 and TRBJ1-1; 7 bases are a match to TRBD1. V dropped 6 bases and J dropped 5; count of bases not matched to a gene: 9. Germline V gene data show CDR1 as LNHDA and CDR2 as SQIVND (reference sequence). The CDR3 runs to 14 residues. The CDR3: CASRRGQTQTEAFF. The CDR3, as DNA: TGTGCCAGTAGGCGGGGACAGACGCAGACTGAAGCTTTCTTT.

The rearrangement uses TRBV11-2 and TRBJ2-5; D remains unclear. CDR3 length: 14 residues. Trimming shortened V by 0 bases and J by 1 base, and 6 bases separated the two germline ends. Germline loops: CDR1 SGHAT, CDR2 FQNNGV. CDR3 loop: CASSLDYAQETQYF. CDR3 coding DNA: TGTGCCAGCAGCTTAGACTACGCCCAAGAGACCCAGTACTTC.

This clone was seen ten or more times. The V call is TRBV28, the J call TRBJ1-1, with D hard to call. This CDR3 comprises 10 residues. CDR1 MDHEN and CDR2 SYDVKM come from the germline V gene. Trimming left V 3 bases short and J 9 bases short, with 5 bases between. The CDR3 spells CASSFNKAFF. CDR3 DNA sequence: TGTGCCAGCAGTTTTAATAAAGCTTTCTTT.

The chain has TRBV27 and TRBJ2-6; D gene ambiguous. The CDR3 length is 14 residues. Germline loops: CDR1 MNHEY, CDR2 SMNVEV (reference sequence). Deletions cut 2 bases from V and 4 bases from J, with 6 bases between. The CDR3 here is CASSLKWGANVLTF. The CDR3 nucleotides are TGTGCCAGCAGTTTAAAGTGGGGGGCCAACGTCCTGACTTTC.